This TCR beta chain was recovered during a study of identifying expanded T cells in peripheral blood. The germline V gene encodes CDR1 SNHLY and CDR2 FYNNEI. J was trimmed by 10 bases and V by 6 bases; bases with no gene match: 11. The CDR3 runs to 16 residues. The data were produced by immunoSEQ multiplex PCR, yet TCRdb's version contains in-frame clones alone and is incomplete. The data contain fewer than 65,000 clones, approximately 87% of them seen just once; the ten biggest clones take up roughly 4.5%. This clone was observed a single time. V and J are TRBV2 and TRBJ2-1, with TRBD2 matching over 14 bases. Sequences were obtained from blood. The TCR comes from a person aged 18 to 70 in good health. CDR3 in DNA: TGTGCCAGCAGCGCTACCGGGACTAGCGGGAGCATGGAGCAGTTCTTC. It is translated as CASSATGTSGSMEQFF.